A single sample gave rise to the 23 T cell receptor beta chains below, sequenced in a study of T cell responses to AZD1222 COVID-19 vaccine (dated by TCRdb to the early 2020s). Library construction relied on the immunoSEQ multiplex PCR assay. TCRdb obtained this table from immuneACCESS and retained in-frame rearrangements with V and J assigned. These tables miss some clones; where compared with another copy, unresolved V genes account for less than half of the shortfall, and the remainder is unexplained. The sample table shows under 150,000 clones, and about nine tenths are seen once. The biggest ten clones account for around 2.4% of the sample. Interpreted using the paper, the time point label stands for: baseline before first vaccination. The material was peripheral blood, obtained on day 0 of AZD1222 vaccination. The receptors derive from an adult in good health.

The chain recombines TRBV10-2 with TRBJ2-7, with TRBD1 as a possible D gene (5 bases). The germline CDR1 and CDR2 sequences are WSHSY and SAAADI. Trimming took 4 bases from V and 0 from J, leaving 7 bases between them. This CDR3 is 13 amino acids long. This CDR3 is CASSGGYSYEQYF. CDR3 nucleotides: TGCGCCAGCAGTGGGGGCTACTCCTACGAGCAGTACTTC.

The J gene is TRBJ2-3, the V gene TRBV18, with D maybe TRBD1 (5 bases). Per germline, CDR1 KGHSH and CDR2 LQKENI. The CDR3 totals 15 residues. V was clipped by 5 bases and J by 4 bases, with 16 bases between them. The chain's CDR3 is CASSSYRQEADTQYF. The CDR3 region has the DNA TGTGCCAGCTCATCCTACAGGCAAGAGGCAGATACGCAGTATTTT. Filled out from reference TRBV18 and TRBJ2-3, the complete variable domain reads NAGVMQNPRHLVRRRGQEARLRCSPMKGHSHVYWYRQLPEEGLKFMVYLQKENIIDESGMPKERFSAEFPKEGPSILRIQQVVRGDSAAYFCASSSYRQEADTQYFGPGTRLTVL.

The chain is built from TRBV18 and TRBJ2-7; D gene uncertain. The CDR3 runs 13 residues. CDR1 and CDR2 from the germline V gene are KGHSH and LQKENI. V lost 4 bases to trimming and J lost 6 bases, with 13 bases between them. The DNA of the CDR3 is TGTGCCAGCTCACATGGGTATGTCGTCGAGCAGTACTTC. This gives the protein CASSHGYVVEQYF.

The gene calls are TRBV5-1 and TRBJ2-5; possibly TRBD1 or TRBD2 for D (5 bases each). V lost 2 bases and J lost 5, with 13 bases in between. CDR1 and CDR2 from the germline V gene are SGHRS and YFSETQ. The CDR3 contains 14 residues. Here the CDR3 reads CASSFQGGEETQYF. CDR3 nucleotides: TGCGCCAGCAGCTTCCAGGGTGGGGAGGAGACCCAGTACTTC.

CDR3 in amino acids: CASSMASWGTDTQYF. The CDR3 DNA is TGTGCCAGTAGTATGGCTAGCTGGGGAACAGATACGCAGTATTTT. This rearrangement joins TRBV19 to TRBJ2-3, with D possibly matching TRBD2 (5 bases). V was clipped by 3 bases and J by 3 bases, with 13 bases between them. CDR1 is LNHDA, CDR2 SQIVND, per germline (reference sequence). This CDR3 has 15 residues. Variable domain in full (rest from reference TRBV19 and TRBJ2-3): DGGITQSPKYLFRKEGQNVTLSCEQNLNHDAMYWYRQDPGQGLRLIYYSQIVNDFQKGDIAEGYSVSREKKESFPLTVTSAQKNPTAFYLCASSMASWGTDTQYFGPGTRLTVL.

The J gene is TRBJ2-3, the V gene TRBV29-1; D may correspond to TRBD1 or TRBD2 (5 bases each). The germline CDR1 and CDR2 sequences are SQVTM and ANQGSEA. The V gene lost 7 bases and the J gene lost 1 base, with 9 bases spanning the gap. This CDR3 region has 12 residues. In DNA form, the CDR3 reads TGCAGCGCGGGGCAGGGCACAGATACGCAGTATTTT. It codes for CSAGQGTDTQYF.

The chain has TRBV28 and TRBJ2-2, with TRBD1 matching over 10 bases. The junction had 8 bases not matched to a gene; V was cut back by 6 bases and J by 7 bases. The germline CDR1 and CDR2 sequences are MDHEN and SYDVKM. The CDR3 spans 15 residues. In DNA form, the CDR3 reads TGTGCCAGCAGAGGGACAGGGGATTTTATCGGGGAGCTGTTTTTT. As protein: CASRGTGDFIGELFF.

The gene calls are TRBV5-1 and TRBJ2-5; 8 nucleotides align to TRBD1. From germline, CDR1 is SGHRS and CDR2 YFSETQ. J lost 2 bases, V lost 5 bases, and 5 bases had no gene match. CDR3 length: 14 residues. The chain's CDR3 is CASSRQGRQETQYF. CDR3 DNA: TGCGCCAGCAGTCGACAGGGGCGACAAGAGACCCAGTACTTC.

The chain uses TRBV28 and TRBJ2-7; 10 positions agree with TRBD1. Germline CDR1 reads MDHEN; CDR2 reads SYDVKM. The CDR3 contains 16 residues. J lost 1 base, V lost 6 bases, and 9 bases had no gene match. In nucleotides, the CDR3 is TGTGCCAGCAGACCGACAGGGGGCTACCTATCCTACGAGCAGTACTTC. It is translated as CASRPTGGYLSYEQYF.

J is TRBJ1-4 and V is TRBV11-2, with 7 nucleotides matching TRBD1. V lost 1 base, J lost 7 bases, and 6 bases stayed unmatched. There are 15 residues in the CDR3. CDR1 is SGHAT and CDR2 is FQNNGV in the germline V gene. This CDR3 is CASSLGSQGGEKLFF. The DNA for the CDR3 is TGTGCCAGCAGCTTAGGTAGTCAGGGGGGTGAAAAACTGTTTTTT.

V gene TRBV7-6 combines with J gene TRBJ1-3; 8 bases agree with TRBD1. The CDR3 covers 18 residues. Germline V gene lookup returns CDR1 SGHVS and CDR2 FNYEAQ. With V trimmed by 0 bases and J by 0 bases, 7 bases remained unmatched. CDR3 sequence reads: CASSLAPDRVNSGNTIYF. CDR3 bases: TGTGCCAGCAGCTTAGCCCCGGACAGGGTGAACTCTGGAAACACCATATATTTT.

The CDR3 loop is CASSSGADRTEAFF. The CDR3 DNA reads as TGTGCCAGCAGTTCGGGGGCGGATCGCACTGAAGCTTTCTTT. This rearrangement joins TRBV28 to TRBJ1-1, with a possible D match to TRBD1 (6 bases). V lost 4 bases, J lost 4 bases, and 13 bases lay in between. CDR1 and CDR2 from the germline V gene are MDHEN and SYDVKM. CDR3 size: 14 residues.

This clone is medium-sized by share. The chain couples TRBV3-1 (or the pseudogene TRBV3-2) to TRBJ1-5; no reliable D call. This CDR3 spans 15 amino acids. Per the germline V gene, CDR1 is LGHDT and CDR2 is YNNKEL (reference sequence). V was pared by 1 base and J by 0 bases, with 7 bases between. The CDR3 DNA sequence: TGTGCCAGCAGCCAAGCCCCGAATAGCAATCAGCCCCAGCATTTT. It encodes CASSQAPNSNQPQHF.

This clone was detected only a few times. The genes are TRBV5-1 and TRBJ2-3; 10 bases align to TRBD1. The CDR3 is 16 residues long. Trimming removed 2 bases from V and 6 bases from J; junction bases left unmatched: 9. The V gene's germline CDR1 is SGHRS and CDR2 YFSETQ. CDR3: CASSFQGQGQGDTQYF. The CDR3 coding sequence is TGCGCCAGCAGCTTCCAGGGACAGGGGCAGGGGGATACGCAGTATTTT.

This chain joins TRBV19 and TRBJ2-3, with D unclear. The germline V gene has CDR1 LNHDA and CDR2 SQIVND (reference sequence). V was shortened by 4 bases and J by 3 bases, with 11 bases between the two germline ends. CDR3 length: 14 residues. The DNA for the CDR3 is TGTGCCAGTAGTAGCGAGCAGGTTACAGATACGCAGTATTTT. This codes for CASSSEQVTDTQYF.

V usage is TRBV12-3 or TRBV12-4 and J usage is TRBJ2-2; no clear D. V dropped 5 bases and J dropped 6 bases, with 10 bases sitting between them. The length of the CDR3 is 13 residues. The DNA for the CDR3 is TGTGCCAGCAGTCCGCTTAACGCCGGGGAGCTGTTTTTT. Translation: CASSPLNAGELFF.

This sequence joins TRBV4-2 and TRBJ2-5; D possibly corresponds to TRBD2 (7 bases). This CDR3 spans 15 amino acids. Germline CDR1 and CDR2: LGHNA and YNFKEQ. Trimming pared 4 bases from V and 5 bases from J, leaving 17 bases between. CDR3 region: CASSRDGRGHETQYF. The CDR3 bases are TGTGCCAGCAGCCGAGATGGGCGGGGGCACGAGACCCAGTACTTC.

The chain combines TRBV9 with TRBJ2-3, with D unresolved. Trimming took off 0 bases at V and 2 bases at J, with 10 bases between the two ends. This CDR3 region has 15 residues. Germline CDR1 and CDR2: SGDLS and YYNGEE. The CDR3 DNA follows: TGTGCCAGCAGCGTAGATGTGGATTACACAGATACGCAGTATTTT. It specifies CASSVDVDYTDTQYF.

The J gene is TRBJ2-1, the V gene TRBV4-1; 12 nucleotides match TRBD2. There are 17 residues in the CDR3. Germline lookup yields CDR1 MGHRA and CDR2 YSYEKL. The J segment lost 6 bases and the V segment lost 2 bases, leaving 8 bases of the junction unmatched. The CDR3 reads CASSQTLSGLAGNEQFF. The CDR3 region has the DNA TGCGCCAGCAGCCAAACACTATCGGGACTAGCGGGCAATGAGCAGTTCTTC.

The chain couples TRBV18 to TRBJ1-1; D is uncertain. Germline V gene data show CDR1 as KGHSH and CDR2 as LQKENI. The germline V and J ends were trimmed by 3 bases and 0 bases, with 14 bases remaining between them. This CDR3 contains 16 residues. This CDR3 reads CASSPRQTDLNTEAFF. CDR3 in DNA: TGTGCCAGCTCACCGCGTCAAACGGATTTGAACACTGAAGCTTTCTTT.

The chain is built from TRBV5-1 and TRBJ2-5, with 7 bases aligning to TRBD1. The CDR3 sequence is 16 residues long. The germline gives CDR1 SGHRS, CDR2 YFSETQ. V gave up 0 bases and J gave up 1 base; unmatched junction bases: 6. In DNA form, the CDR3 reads TGCGCCAGCAGCTTGGCCCCATCAGGGGGCCAAGAGACCCAGTACTTC. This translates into CASSLAPSGGQETQYF.

The CDR3 DNA sequence: TGTGCCAGCAGTCAGTTCGCGGGGACAGGGGGTTCGAAAGACTATGGCTACACCTTC. Encoded protein: CASSQFAGTGGSKDYGYTF. V gene TRBV6-6 combines with J gene TRBJ1-2; 11 bases line up with TRBD1. Germline CDR1 MNHNY, CDR2 SVGAGI (reference sequence). CDR3 length equals 19 residues. Trimming took 5 bases from V and 3 from J; bases not matched to a gene: 17.

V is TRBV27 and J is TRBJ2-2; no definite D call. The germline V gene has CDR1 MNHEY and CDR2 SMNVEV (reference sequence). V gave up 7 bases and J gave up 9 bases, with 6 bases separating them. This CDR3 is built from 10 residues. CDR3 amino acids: CASTLWELFF. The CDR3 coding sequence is TGTGCCAGCACCTTATGGGAGCTGTTTTTT.